This T cell receptor (beta chain) was sequenced during a study of blood T cell repertoires in COVID-19. V was clipped by 2 bases and J by 5 bases; unmatched bases: 7. CDR1 and CDR2 (germline): GTSNPN, SVGIG (reference sequence). CDR3 length: 14 residues. Some clones are missing from TCRdb's copy, which holds only in-frame ones; the method was immunoSEQ multiplex PCR. The repertoire has tens of thousands of clones, 80% of them found once; the top ten carry approximately 15%. This chain joins TRBV30 and TRBJ2-5; 8 nucleotides align to TRBD1. The sequence came from a woman older than 75 with active or convalescent COVID-19. Sequencing was carried out using peripheral blood. The CDR3 coding sequence is TGTGCCTGGAGTCGGGCAGGGGGCGGTGAGACCCAGTACTTC. Its protein is CAWSRAGGGETQYF. The variable domain in full, completed from reference TRBV30 and TRBJ2-5, reads SQTIHQWPATLVQPVGSPLSLECTVEGTSNPNLYWYRQAAGRGLQLLFYSVGIGQISSEVPQNLSASRPQDRQFILSSKKLLLSDSGFYLCAWSRAGGGETQYFGPGTRLLVL.